This T cell receptor (beta chain) emerged from a study of T-cell reconstitution after alpha-beta-depleted transplantation in children. General study points: Surviving recipient T cells and intrathymic progenitors accounted for some patients' high TCRbeta diversity at day 60. Newly produced T cells mostly accounted for T-cell counts and diversity one year post-transplant. Several hundred rapidly expanded clones from non-depleted graft cells reportedly supplied alpha-beta T cells about two months post-transplant.

Unique molecular identifiers were incorporated into the prepared TCRbeta library. TCRdb processed the PCR reads anew with MiXCR; each CDR3 protein has one entry. Of approximately 190,000 distinct CDR3 sequences listed, around 5.9% are singletons. Germline lookup yields CDR1 DFQATT and CDR2 SNEGSKA (reference sequence). The CDR3 length is 14 residues. Trimming took 5 bases from V and 1 from J; bases not matched to a gene: 8. In this sample, this clonotype turned up many times. Its cognate antigen is unknown. The sequencing used PBMCs, collected before TCRalphabeta/CD19-depleted stem cell transplant. The receptor's source is a girl in the first two years of life with combined immunodeficiency, due to receive a stem cell transplant. V and J are TRBV20-1 and TRBJ2-7; the match to TRBD1 covers 7 bases. CDR3 nucleotides: TGCAGTGCTTCCCGAGGGGGCTTTTCCTACGAGCAGTACTTC. It is translated as CSASRGGFSYEQYF.